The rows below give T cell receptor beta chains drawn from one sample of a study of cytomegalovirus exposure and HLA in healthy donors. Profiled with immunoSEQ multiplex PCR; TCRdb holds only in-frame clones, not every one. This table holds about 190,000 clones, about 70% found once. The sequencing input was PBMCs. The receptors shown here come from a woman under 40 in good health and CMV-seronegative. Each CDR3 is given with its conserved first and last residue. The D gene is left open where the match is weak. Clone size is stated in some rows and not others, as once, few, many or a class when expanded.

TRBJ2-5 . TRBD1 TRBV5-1 TGCGCCAGCAGCGTGGGACAGATAAAAGAGACCCAGTACTTC CASSVGQIKETQYF
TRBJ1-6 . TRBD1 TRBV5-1 TGCGCCAGCAGCTTGGACAGGGGGACTTCACCCCTCCACTTT CASSLDRGTSPLHF
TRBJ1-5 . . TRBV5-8 TGTGCCAGCAGCTTGCACAGGTATAGCAATCAGCCCCAGCATTTT CASSLHRYSNQPQHF
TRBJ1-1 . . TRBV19 TGTGCCAGTAGTATGGGGCAGGGCTTCACTGAAGCTTTCTTT CASSMGQGFTEAFF
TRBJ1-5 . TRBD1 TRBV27 TGTGCCAGCAGACCGACAGGGAAGCCTCAGCCCCAGCATTTT CASRPTGKPQPQHF
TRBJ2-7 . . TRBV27 TGTGCCAGCAGTTTATTTGGACAGTCCGAGCAGTACTTC CASSLFGQSEQYF
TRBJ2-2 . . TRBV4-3 TGCGCCAGCAGCCAAGATGGACTTCTGAACACCGGGGAGCTGTTTTTT CASSQDGLLNTGELFF
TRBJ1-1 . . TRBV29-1 TGCAGCGTTGCAGACACTGAAGCTTTCTTT CSVADTEAFF
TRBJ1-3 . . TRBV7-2 TGTGCCAGCAGCTTAGCGGCGGGGGTAGGAAACACCATATATTTT CASSLAAGVGNTIYF
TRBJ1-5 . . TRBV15 TGTGCCACCAGCAGAGGCGGGGGCGGGGCCAATCAGCCCCAGCATTTT CATSRGGGGANQPQHF
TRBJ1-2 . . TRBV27 TGTGCCAGCAGTTTAATTTACACTAATACAGGGTTATATGGCTACACCTTC CASSLIYTNTGLYGYTF
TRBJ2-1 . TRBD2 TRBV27 TGTGCCAGCAGTTTGGCGGGGGGCAATGAGCAGTTCTTC CASSLAGGNEQFF
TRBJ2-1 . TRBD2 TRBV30 TGTGCCTGGAGTACCGGGACTACCAATGAGCAGTTCTTC CAWSTGTTNEQFF
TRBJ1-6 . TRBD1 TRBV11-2 TGTGCCAGCAGCTTAGAAGGACAGGGAAGCTCCTATAATTCACCCCTCCACTTT CASSLEGQGSSYNSPLHF
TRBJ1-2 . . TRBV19 TGTGCCAGTAGTAGCGCGGCAGGGCCAGGCTATGGCTACACCTTC CASSSAAGPGYGYTF
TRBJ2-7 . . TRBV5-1 TGCGCCTCAAGGGACAACTCCTACGAGCAGTACTTC CASRDNSYEQYF
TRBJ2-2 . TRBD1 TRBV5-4 TGTGCCAGCAGCCTCTCACAGGGGTTACAAACCGGGGAGCTGTTTTTT CASSLSQGLQTGELFF
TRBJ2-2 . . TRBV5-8 TGTGCCGGTCACCCCAGAGGAGGGACCGGGGAGCTGTTTTTT CAGHPRGGTGELFF
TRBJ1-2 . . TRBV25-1 TGTGCCAGCAGTTTCCAACGGAAGGGGATCCATGGCTACACCTTC CASSFQRKGIHGYTF
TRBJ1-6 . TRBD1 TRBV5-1 TGCGCCAGCCGAGCCGGGACAGCTGGAAGCTCCTATAATTCACCCCTCCACTTT CASRAGTAGSSYNSPLHF
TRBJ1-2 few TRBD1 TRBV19 TGTGCCAGTAGGCCGTCCGGGACAGAGTTTAACTATGGCTACACCTTC CASRPSGTEFNYGYTF
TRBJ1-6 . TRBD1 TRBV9 TGTGCCAGCACCGCGACGGACAGGAGCTCCTATAATTCACCCCTCCACTTT CASTATDRSSYNSPLHF
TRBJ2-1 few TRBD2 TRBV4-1 TGCGCCAGCAGCGCTCCACCGGGACTAGCGATCAATGAGCAGTTCTTC CASSAPPGLAINEQFF
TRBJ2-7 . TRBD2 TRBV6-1 TGTGCCAGCAGTGAAGGGACTAGCGGGGACTACGAGCAGTACTTC CASSEGTSGDYEQYF
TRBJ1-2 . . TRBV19 TGTGCCAGTAGTATAGCCCCGCCAGATACCTATGGCTACACCTTC CASSIAPPDTYGYTF
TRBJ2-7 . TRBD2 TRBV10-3 TGTGCCATCAACGCAGCGGGGAGCCTCTACGAGCAGTACTTC CAINAAGSLYEQYF
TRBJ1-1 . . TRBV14 TGTGCCAGCAGCCAATGGACGGGGATTGCTGAAGCTTTCTTT CASSQWTGIAEAFF
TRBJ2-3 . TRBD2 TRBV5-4 TGTGCCAGCAGCCCCCGGACTAGCGGTCCAAGCACAGATACGCAGTATTTT CASSPRTSGPSTDTQYF
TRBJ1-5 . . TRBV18 TGTGCCAGCTCACCCCTTTCCCTGAGCGGCAATCAGCCCCAGCATTTT CASSPLSLSGNQPQHF
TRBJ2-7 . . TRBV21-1 TGTGCCAGCAGAAGGGACAGGGATTCCTACGAGCAGTACTTC CASRRDRDSYEQYF
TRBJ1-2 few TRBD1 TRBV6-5 TGTGCCAGCACCCAAGACAGGGGTTCCTATGGCTACACCTTC CASTQDRGSYGYTF
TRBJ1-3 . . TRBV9 TGTGCCAGCAGCGTAGATAGAGGGAACACCATATATTTT CASSVDRGNTIYF
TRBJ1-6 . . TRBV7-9 TGTGCCAGCAGCCCAGGGCTGGGGAATTCACCCCTCCACTTT CASSPGLGNSPLHF
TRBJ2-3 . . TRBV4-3 TGCGCCAGCAGCCAAGATGGCGACTTCACAGATACGCAGTATTTT CASSQDGDFTDTQYF
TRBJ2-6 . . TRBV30 TGTGCCTGGACGTCTGGGGCCAACGTCCTGACTTTC CAWTSGANVLTF